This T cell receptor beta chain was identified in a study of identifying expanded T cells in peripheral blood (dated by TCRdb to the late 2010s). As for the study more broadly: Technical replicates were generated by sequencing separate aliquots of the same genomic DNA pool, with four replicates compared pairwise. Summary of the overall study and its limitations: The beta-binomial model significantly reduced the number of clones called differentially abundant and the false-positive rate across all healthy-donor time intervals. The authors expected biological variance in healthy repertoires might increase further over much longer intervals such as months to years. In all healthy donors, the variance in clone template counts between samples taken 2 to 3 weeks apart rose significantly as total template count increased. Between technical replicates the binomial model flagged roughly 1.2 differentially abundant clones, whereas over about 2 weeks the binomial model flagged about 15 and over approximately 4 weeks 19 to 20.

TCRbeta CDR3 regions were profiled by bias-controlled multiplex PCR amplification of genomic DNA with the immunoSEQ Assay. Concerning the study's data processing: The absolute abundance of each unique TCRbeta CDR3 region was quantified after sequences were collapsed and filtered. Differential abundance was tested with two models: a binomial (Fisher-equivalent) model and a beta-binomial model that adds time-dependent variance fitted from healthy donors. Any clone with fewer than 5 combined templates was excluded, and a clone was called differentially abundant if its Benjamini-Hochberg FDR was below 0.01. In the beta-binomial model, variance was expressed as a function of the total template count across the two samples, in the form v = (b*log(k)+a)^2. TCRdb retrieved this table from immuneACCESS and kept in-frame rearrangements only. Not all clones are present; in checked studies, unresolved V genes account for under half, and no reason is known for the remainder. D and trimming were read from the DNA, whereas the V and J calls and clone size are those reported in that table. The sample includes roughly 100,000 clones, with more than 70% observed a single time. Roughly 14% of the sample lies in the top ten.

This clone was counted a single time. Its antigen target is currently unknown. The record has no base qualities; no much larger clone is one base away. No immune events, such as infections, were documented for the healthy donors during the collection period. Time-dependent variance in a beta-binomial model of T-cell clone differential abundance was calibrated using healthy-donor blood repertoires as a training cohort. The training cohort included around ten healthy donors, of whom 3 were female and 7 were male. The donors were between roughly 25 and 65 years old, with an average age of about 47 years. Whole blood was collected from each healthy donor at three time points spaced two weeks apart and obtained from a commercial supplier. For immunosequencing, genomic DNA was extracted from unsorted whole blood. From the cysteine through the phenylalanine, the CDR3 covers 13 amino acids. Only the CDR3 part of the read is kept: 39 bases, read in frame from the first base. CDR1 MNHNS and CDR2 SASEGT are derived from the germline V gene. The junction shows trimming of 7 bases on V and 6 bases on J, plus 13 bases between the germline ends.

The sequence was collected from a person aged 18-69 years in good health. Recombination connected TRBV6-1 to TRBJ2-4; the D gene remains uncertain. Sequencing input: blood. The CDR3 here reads CASNPGHLNIQYF. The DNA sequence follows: TGTGCCAGCAACCCGGGCCATTTAAACATTCAGTACTTC.